This T cell receptor (beta chain) appears in the sequencing data of a study of OX40 agonist ivuxolimab in advanced cancers. Germline-derived CDR1 and CDR2 are SSHAT and FNYEAQ (reference sequence). This CDR3 spans 17 amino acids. For this clone: At one end the junction does not follow the germline gene, possibly because of a read error.

Sequencing was performed with immunoSEQ multiplex PCR; in TCRdb, only in-frame clones are kept and a portion is missing. This table holds approximately 84,000 clones, about 86% found once. This sequence was found in an adult with an advanced solid tumor such as melanoma, head and neck, liver or kidney cancer. The rearrangement joins TRBV7-7 to TRBJ2-2; 8 bases agree with TRBD2. Specimen: CD4+ or CD8+ T cells sorted from blood, collected in a trial of the OX40 agonist ivuxolimab. The CDR3 reads CASSLSVTGGVAGELFF. In DNA, the CDR3 is TGTGCTAGCAGCCTTTCTGTGACGGGGGGGGTCGCCGGGGAGCTGTTTTTT.